Listed below are T cell receptor beta chains from one sample, sequenced in a study of blood T cell repertoires in COVID-19. Clones were read by immunoSEQ multiplex PCR, and TCRdb kept only the in-frame ones, dropping some. The sample contains 150,000 to 200,000 clones, approximately 87% of which appear only once. What was sequenced was peripheral blood. These receptors were collected from a woman in her sixties or seventies with COVID-19, enrolled during active disease. The CDR3 runs from the conserved cysteine through the conserved F or W. The order of the fields is D gene, V gene, clone size, J gene, CDR3 protein, CDR3 DNA. D genes are given only for firm matches. Clone sizes are given selectively: once, few, many, or a class where the clone is expanded.

>-|TRBV7-9|-|TRBJ1-2
CASSLGTEDGYTF
TGTGCCAGCAGCTTAGGGACAGAGGATGGCTACACCTTC
>-|TRBV7-2|-|TRBJ1-2
CASRKDTANYGYTF
TGTGCCAGCAGGAAGGACACCGCTAACTATGGCTACACCTTC
>-|TRBV4-1|-|TRBJ2-1
CASSQETAVSYNEQFF
TGCGCCAGCAGCCAAGAAACGGCGGTCTCCTACAATGAGCAGTTCTTC
>TRBD1|TRBV19|-|TRBJ1-5
CASSIEQGGADQPQHF
TGTGCCAGTAGTATCGAACAGGGGGGTGCGGATCAGCCCCAGCATTTT
>TRBD1|TRBV29-1|-|TRBJ1-1
CSVTGGTEAFF
TGCAGCGTGACAGGGGGCACTGAAGCTTTCTTT
>-|TRBV2|-|TRBJ1-3
CASSPSLTARGGNTIYF
TGTGCCAGCAGTCCTTCTTTGACAGCCAGGGGAGGAAACACCATATATTTT
>-|TRBV5-4|-|TRBJ2-7
CASSMRAVLYEQYF
TGTGCCAGCAGCATGAGAGCGGTCCTCTACGAGCAGTACTTC
>-|TRBV12-3/TRBV12-4|-|TRBJ1-1
CASSLGENTEAFF
TGTGCCAGCAGTTTAGGAGAGAACACTGAAGCTTTCTTT
>-|TRBV9|-|TRBJ1-1
CASSERGEPEAFF
TGTGCCAGCAGCGAGAGAGGAGAGCCTGAAGCTTTCTTT
>-|TRBV9|-|TRBJ1-6
CATARSGEDSPLHF
TGTGCCACCGCTAGATCGGGGGAGGATTCACCCCTCCACTTT
>-|TRBV28|few|TRBJ2-7
CASSSPLRRIYEQYF
TGTGCCAGCAGTTCACCCCTAAGGAGAATCTACGAGCAGTACTTC
>TRBD2|TRBV4-1|-|TRBJ2-1
CASSQLAGSSYNEQFF
TGCGCCAGCAGCCAATTAGCGGGGAGCTCCTACAATGAGCAGTTCTTC
>TRBD1|TRBV19|-|TRBJ1-3
CASTIRQGTTLSGNTIYF
TGTGCCAGTACCATACGACAGGGAACCACTCTCTCTGGAAACACCATATATTTT
>TRBD1|TRBV4-3|-|TRBJ1-4
CASSQDKLDRSDEKLFF
TGCGCCAGCAGCCAAGATAAATTGGACAGGTCTGATGAAAAACTGTTTTTT
>-|TRBV7-2|-|TRBJ2-7
CASSSRQRADEQYF
TGTGCCAGCAGCTCCCGACAGAGAGCAGACGAGCAGTACTTC
>-|TRBV29-1|-|TRBJ1-1
CSVESPRSWTEAFF
TGCAGCGTTGAATCCCCCCGGAGTTGGACTGAAGCTTTCTTT
>-|TRBV6-5|once|TRBJ1-2
CASSYRNSNYGYTF
TGTGCCAGCAGTTACCGAAACAGTAACTATGGCTACACCTTC
>-|TRBV12-3/TRBV12-4|-|TRBJ1-1
CASSTRNTEAFF
TGTGCCAGCAGTACCAGGAACACTGAAGCTTTCTTT
>-|TRBV21-1|-|TRBJ2-7
CASRKSGGVLAGGGTYEQYF
TGTGCCAGCAGAAAAAGCGGAGGGGTACTAGCGGGAGGTGGAACCTACGAGCAGTACTTC
>TRBD1|TRBV11-2|-|TRBJ1-1
CASSPLPGQGMGNTEAFF
TGTGCCAGCAGCCCCTTACCGGGACAGGGGATGGGGAACACTGAAGCTTTCTTT
>-|TRBV2|-|TRBJ1-5
CASSGQSYSNQPQHF
TGTGCCAGCAGTGGACAGTCTTATAGCAATCAGCCCCAGCATTTT
>-|TRBV28|-|TRBJ1-1
CASSLSFLEAFF
TGTGCCAGCAGTTTGAGCTTTCTTGAAGCTTTCTTT
>TRBD1|TRBV27|once|TRBJ1-3
CASSPDRVIGSIYF
TGTGCCAGCAGTCCCGACAGGGTGATAGGTTCCATATATTTT
>TRBD2|TRBV9|-|TRBJ2-2
CASNRLAGETGELFF
TGTGCCAGCAACCGACTAGCGGGAGAAACCGGGGAGCTGTTTTTT
>-|TRBV5-1|-|TRBJ2-2
CASSRLLDDTGELFF
TGCGCCAGCAGTCGATTGCTAGATGACACCGGGGAGCTGTTTTTT
>TRBD2|TRBV9|-|TRBJ2-7
CASSVELAGVGEQYF
TGTGCCAGCAGCGTAGAACTAGCGGGAGTTGGCGAGCAGTACTTC
>-|TRBV19|-|TRBJ2-7
CASSIGSLQYYEQYF
TGTGCCAGTAGTATCGGGAGTCTTCAGTACTACGAGCAGTACTTC
>-|TRBV29-1|-|TRBJ2-5
CSVDAGSTTQYF
TGCAGCGTTGACGCGGGGTCAACTACCCAGTACTTC
>-|TRBV7-2|-|TRBJ2-2
CASSRGRTGELFF
TGTGCCAGCAGCCGAGGGCGAACCGGGGAGCTGTTTTTT
>-|TRBV20-1|-|TRBJ1-5
CSATEGQPQHF
TGCAGTGCTACAGAGGGCCAGCCCCAGCATTTT
>TRBD2|TRBV11-3|-|TRBJ2-1
CASSSYWGLAHNEQFF
TGTGCCAGCAGCTCCTATTGGGGACTAGCGCACAATGAGCAGTTCTTC
>-|TRBV28|-|TRBJ2-7
CASSLARDNYEQYF
TGTGCCAGCAGTTTGGCTCGGGACAACTACGAGCAGTACTTC
>-|TRBV4-2|-|TRBJ2-3
CASSRQTSDRSAQYF
TGTGCCAGCAGCCGCCAAACCTCAGACAGATCTGCGCAGTATTTT
>TRBD1|TRBV27|-|TRBJ1-1
CASSLRQGYTEAFF
TGTGCCAGCAGTTTGCGACAGGGTTACACTGAAGCTTTCTTT
>-|TRBV27|-|TRBJ2-7
CASSLSQGLGFGEQYF
TGTGCCAGCAGTTTATCTCAGGGTTTGGGTTTTGGCGAGCAGTACTTC
>-|TRBV21-1|-|TRBJ2-7
CANNPDYPYEQYF
TGTGCCAATAACCCGGACTATCCCTACGAGCAGTACTTC
>-|TRBV7-9|-|TRBJ1-5
CASSPPGGGDSNQPQHF
TGTGCCAGCAGTCCCCCGGGGGGCGGTGATAGCAATCAGCCCCAGCATTTT
>-|TRBV2|-|TRBJ2-1
CASSGEALNEQFF
TGTGCCAGCAGTGGGGAGGCCCTCAATGAACAGTTCTTC
>-|TRBV28|medium-sized|TRBJ1-1
CASSLEALPNTEAFF
TGTGCCAGCAGTTTAGAGGCACTCCCGAACACTGAAGCTTTCTTT
>TRBD2|TRBV7-9|-|TRBJ2-1
CASSLVAGGRNHNEQFF
TGTGCCAGCAGCTTAGTAGCGGGAGGCAGGAACCACAATGAGCAGTTCTTC
>TRBD1|TRBV7-9|-|TRBJ1-2
CASSLLSGGGYTF
TGTGCCAGCAGCTTACTTTCAGGGGGAGGCTACACCTTC
>TRBD2|TRBV5-1|-|TRBJ2-7
CASSAGSGTRSYEQYF
TGCGCCAGCAGCGCCGGTAGCGGGACCCGTTCTTACGAGCAGTACTTC
>-|TRBV4-3|few|TRBJ1-4
CASSQDPRATNEKLFF
TGCGCCAGCAGCCAAGATCCCAGAGCGACTAATGAAAAACTGTTTTTT
>-|TRBV3-1/TRBV3-2|-|TRBJ1-6
CASSQDGTKNSPLHF
TGTGCCAGCAGCCAAGATGGAACTAAGAATTCACCCCTCCACTTT
>-|TRBV19|-|TRBJ2-1
CASSIWGGQGSYNEQFF
TGTGCCAGTAGTATTTGGGGGGGGCAGGGTTCCTACAATGAGCAGTTCTTC
>-|TRBV9|-|TRBJ2-6
CASSVDIKPAGANVLTF
TGTGCCAGCAGCGTAGATATAAAGCCGGCTGGGGCCAACGTCCTGACTTTC
>TRBD2|TRBV27|-|TRBJ2-1
CASSLSYYPGTSGIGYNEQFF
TGTGCCAGCAGTTTATCTTATTATCCCGGGACTAGCGGGATAGGTTACAATGAGCAGTTCTTC
>TRBD2|TRBV10-3|-|TRBJ2-1
CAAGLAGSYNEQFF
TGTGCCGCCGGACTAGCGGGATCCTACAATGAGCAGTTCTTC
>-|TRBV6-6|-|TRBJ1-1
CASSYESLNTEAFF
TGTGCCAGCAGTTATGAGAGCTTGAACACTGAAGCTTTCTTT
>-|TRBV9|-|TRBJ2-7
CASSPQASLVPYEQYF
TGTGCCAGCAGCCCGCAGGCCTCACTAGTACCCTACGAGCAGTACTTC
>TRBD1|TRBV2|-|TRBJ2-3
CAREGQGEADTQYF
TGTGCCAGGGAGGGACAGGGGGAGGCAGATACGCAGTATTTT
>TRBD1|TRBV5-1|-|TRBJ2-1
CASSLGDRGSYNEQFF
TGCGCCAGCAGCTTGGGGGACAGGGGTTCCTACAATGAGCAGTTCTTC
>-|TRBV7-2|-|TRBJ1-6
CASSILGGANSPLHF
TGTGCCAGCAGCATCCTGGGGGGGGCTAATTCACCCCTCCACTTT
>TRBD2|TRBV4-2|-|TRBJ2-2
CASSPSSGRRATGELFF
TGTGCCAGCAGCCCGTCTAGCGGGAGAAGGGCCACCGGGGAGCTGTTTTTT
>TRBD2|TRBV4-1|-|TRBJ2-5
CASSQGERAGAQYF
TGCGCCAGCAGCCAAGGCGAGAGGGCGGGGGCCCAGTACTTC
>TRBD2|TRBV9|-|TRBJ2-3
CASSVVVAGDPDTQYF
TGTGCCAGCAGCGTAGTGGTAGCGGGAGACCCAGATACGCAGTATTTT
>-|TRBV7-2|-|TRBJ1-6
CASSFPGGASPLHF
TGTGCCAGCAGCTTCCCGGGCGGGGCTTCACCCCTCCACTTT
>-|TRBV7-2|-|TRBJ2-5
CASSSDGRGILRQETQYF
TGTGCCAGCAGCTCCGACGGCAGGGGCATCCTGCGGCAAGAGACCCAGTACTTC